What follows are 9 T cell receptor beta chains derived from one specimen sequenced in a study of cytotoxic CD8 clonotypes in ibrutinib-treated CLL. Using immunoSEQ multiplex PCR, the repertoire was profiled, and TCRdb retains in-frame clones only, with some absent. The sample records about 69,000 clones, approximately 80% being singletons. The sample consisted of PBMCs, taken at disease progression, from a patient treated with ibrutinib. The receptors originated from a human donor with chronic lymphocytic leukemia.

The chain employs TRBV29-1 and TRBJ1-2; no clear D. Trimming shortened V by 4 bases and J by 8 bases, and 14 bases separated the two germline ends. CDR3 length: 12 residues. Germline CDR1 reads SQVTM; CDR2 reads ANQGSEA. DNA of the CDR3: TGCAGCGTTGCATGGGTCGGGGAAGGCTACACCTTC. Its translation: CSVAWVGEGYTF.

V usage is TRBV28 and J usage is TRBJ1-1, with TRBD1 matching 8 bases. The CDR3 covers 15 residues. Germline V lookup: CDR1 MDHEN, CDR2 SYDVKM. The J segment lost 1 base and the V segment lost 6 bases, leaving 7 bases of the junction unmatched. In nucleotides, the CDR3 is TGTGCCAGCAGGAGTCCGGGACAGGAGAACACTGAAGCTTTCTTT. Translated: CASRSPGQENTEAFF.

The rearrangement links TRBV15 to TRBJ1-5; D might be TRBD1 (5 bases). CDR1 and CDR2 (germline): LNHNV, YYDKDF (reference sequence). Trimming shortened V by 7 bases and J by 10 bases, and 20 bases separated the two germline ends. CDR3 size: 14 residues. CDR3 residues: CATTHSGDGGPQHF. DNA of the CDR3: TGTGCCACCACCCACTCGGGGGACGGAGGCCCCCAGCATTTT. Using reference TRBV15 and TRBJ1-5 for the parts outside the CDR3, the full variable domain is DAMVIQNPRYQVTQFGKPVTLSCSQTLNHNVMYWYQQKSSQAPKLLFHYYDKDFNNEADTPDNFQSRRPNTSFCFLDIRSPGLGDTAMYLCATTHSGDGGPQHFGDGTRLSIL.

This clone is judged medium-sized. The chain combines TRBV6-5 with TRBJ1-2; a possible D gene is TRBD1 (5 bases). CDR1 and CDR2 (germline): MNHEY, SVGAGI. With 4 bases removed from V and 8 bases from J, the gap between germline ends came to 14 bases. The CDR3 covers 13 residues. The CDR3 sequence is CASSSDQGSGYTF. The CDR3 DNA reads TGTGCCAGCAGTTCAGATCAGGGATCCGGCTACACCTTC.

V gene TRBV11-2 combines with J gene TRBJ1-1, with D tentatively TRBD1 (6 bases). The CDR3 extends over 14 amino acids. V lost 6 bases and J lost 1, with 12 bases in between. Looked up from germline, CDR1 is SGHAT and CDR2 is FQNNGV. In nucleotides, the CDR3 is TGTGCCAGCAGGGATGGGGGGCCGAACACTGAAGCTTTCTTT. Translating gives CASRDGGPNTEAFF.

The CDR3 nucleotides are TGCGCCAGCAGCTTTTCTTCCCTGAACACTGAAGCTTTCTTT. Translated: CASSFSSLNTEAFF. This sequence joins TRBV5-1 and TRBJ1-1, with unresolved D. Germline V gene lookup returns CDR1 SGHRS and CDR2 YFSETQ. The V end lost 2 bases, the J end lost 0 bases, and 8 bases lay between the germline ends. The CDR3 consists of 14 residues.

CDR3 DNA sequence: TGTGCCAGCAGCCGCGAGGGGGGGAATCAGCCCCAGCATTTT. It is translated as CASSREGGNQPQHF. The rearrangement joins TRBV5-8 to TRBJ1-5; D perhaps matches TRBD1 (6 bases). Germline CDR1 reads SGHTS; CDR2 reads YDEGEE. Trimming took off 4 bases at V and 4 bases at J, with 12 bases between the two ends. CDR3 length: 14 residues.

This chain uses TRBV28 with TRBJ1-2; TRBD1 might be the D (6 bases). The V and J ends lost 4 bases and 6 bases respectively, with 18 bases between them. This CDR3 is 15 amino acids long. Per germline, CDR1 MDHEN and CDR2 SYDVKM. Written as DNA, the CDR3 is TGTGCCAGCAGTTCACGATTAGGGCAGGGGAATGGCTACACCTTC. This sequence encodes CASSSRLGQGNGYTF.

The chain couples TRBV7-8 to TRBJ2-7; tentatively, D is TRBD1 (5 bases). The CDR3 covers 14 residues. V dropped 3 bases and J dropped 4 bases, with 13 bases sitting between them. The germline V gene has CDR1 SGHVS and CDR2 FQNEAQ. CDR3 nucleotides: TGTGCCAGCAGCTTTGGTCTCAGGGCTTACGAGCAGTACTTC. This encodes CASSFGLRAYEQYF.